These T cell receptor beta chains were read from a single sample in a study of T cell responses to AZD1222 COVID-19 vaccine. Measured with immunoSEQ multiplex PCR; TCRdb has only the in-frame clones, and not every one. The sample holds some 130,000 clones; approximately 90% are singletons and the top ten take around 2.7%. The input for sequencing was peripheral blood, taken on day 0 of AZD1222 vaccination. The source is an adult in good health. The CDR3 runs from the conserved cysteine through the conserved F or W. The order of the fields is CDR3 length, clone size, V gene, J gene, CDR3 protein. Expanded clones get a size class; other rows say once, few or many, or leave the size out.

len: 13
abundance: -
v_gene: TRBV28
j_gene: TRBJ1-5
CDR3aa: CASSLNRNQPQHF

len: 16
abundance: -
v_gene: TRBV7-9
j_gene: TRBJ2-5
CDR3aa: CASSWTLIAGEETQYF

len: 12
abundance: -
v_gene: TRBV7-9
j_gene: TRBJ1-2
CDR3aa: CASSPTGLGYTF

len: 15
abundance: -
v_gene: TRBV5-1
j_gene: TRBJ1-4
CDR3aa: CASSWEQGFNEKLFF

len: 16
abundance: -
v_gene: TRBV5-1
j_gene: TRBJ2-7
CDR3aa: CASSWATGYMLNEQYF

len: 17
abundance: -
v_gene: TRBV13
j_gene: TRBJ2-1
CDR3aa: CASSSGLAGEYVTEQFF

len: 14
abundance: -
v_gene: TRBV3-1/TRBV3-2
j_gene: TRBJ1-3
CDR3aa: CASSQGSSGNTIYF

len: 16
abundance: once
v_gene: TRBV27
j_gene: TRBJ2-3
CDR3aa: CASSPDWSASTDTQYF

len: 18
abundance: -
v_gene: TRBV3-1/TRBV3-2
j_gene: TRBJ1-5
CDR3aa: CASSQVFLFQLYNQPQHF

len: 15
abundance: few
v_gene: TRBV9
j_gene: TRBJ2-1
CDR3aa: CASSVMGNSYNEQFF

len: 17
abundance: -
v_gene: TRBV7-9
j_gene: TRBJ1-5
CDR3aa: CASSLGVLLNIGQPQHF

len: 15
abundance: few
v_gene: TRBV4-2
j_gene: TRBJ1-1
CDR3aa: CASSRSRQSDTEAFF

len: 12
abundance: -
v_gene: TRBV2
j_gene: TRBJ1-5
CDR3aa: CASSLTGEPQHF

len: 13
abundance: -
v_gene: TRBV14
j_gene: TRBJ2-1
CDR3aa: CASSRSSLGEQFF

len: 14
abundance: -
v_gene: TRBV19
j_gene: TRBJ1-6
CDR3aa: CASSGGTYNSPLHF

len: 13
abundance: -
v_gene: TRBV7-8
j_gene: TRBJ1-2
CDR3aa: CASSLPGVSGYTF

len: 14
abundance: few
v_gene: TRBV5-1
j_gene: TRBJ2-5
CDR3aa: CASSLGSGEETQYF

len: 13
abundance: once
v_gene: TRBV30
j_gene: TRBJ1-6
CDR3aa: CAWRPQGRSPLHF

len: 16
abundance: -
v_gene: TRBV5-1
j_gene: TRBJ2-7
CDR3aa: CASSLAGGRATYEQYF

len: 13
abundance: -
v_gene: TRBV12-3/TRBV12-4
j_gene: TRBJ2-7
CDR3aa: CASSYSQFYEQYF

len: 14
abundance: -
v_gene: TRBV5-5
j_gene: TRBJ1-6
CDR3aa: CASIDQDPSSPLHF

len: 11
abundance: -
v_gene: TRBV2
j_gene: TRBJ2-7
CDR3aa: CASSVTPEQYF